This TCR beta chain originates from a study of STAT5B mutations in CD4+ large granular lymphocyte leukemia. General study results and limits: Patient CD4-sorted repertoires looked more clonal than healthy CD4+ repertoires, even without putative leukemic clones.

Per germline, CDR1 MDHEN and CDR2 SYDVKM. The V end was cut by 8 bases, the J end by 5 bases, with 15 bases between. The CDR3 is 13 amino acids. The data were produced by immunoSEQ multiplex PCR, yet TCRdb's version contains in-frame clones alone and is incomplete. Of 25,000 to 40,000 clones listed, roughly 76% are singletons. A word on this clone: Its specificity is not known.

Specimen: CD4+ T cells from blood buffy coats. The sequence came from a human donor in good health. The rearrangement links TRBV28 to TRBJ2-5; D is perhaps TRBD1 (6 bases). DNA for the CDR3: TGTGCCAGCGTTACAGGGACCGGTGAGACCCAGTACTTC. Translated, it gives CASVTGTGETQYF.